Below are 4 T cell receptor beta chains sequenced from a single sample in a study of early stage breast cancer tumors. The repertoire was sequenced with immunoSEQ multiplex PCR; TCRdb's copy has only in-frame clones and lacks some. Here the sample spans some 20,000 clones, around four fifths being singletons. The specimen was blood. The origin of the receptors is a person between 65 and 80 years old with breast cancer.

This clone has only a few counts. The CDR3 loop reads CATKPGQGTDSNQPQHF. The CDR3 DNA reads TGTGCCACTAAACCGGGACAGGGAACTGATAGCAATCAGCCCCAGCATTTT. The chain uses TRBV19 and TRBJ1-5; TRBD1 aligns across 9 bases. Germline CDR1 and CDR2: LNHDA and SQIVND (reference sequence). V lost 10 bases and J lost 0; bases outside the gene matches: 13. This CDR3 spans 17 amino acids.

The V call is TRBV28, the J call TRBJ2-2; tentative D call: TRBD2 (6 bases). The CDR3 has 16 residues. Germline values: CDR1 MDHEN, CDR2 SYDVKM. Trimming pared 5 bases from V and 6 bases from J, leaving 19 bases between. CDR3 residues: CASSAPRGTSAGELFF. The CDR3 DNA follows: TGTGCCAGCAGTGCACCGCGGGGTACGAGTGCCGGGGAGCTGTTTTTT. Together with reference TRBV28 and TRBJ2-2, the CDR3 gives the full variable domain: DVKVTQSSRYLVKRTGEKVFLECVQDMDHENMFWYRQDPGLGLRLIYFSYDVKMKEKGDIPEGYSVSREKKERFSLILESASTNQTSMYLCASSAPRGTSAGELFFGEGSRLTVL.

This clone has just one count. This chain joins TRBV5-4 and TRBJ1-2; the match to TRBD1 covers 8 bases. The ends lost 7 bases at V and 4 bases at J; junction bases unmatched: 6. The germline gives CDR1 SGHNT, CDR2 YYREEE (reference sequence). The CDR3 has 13 amino acids. The CDR3 reads CASHGQGVYGYTF. In DNA, the CDR3 is TGTGCCAGCCATGGACAGGGTGTCTATGGCTACACCTTC.

The chain couples TRBV28 to TRBJ2-5, with TRBD2 matching over 9 bases. The CDR3 loop spans 13 amino acids. The germline V gene encodes CDR1 MDHEN and CDR2 SYDVKM. Trimming at V came to 7 bases and at J to 4 bases, leaving 4 bases not matched to a gene. The CDR3 is CASMRGGPETQYF. The CDR3 coding sequence is TGTGCCAGCATGCGGGGGGGCCCAGAGACCCAGTACTTC. The whole variable domain, filled in from reference TRBV28 and TRBJ2-5, reads DVKVTQSSRYLVKRTGEKVFLECVQDMDHENMFWYRQDPGLGLRLIYFSYDVKMKEKGDIPEGYSVSREKKERFSLILESASTNQTSMYLCASMRGGPETQYFGPGTRLLVL.